This T cell receptor beta chain was sequenced in a study of cytomegalovirus exposure and HLA in healthy donors. Regarding the study as a whole: Versus the approximately 670-donor mean, an Asian-associated ancestry cluster reportedly showed fewer N-insertions in a later analysis.

The PCR made use of 60 Vbeta and 13 Jbeta primers. Clones were read by immunoSEQ multiplex PCR, and TCRdb kept only the in-frame ones, dropping some. The repertoire holds under 150,000 clones, with under 90% as singletons. This clone came up a few times. The antigen remains unidentified. Germline assignment: CDR1 LGHNA and CDR2 YNFKEQ. V shed 0 bases and J 3 bases; nucleotides not matched to a gene: 7. There are 16 residues in the CDR3. This receptor was taken from a man between 18 and 29 years old in good health and CMV-seronegative. The chain combines TRBV4-2 with TRBJ2-5, with TRBD1 matching 7 bases. Sequencing was carried out using PBMCs. CDR3 loop: CASSQEQGLGEETQYF. In DNA, the CDR3 is TGTGCCAGCAGCCAAGAACAGGGGCTTGGGGAAGAGACCCAGTACTTC.